This is a list of T cell receptor beta chains from one sample in a study of blood T cell dynamics during melanoma immunotherapy. Clones were read by immunoSEQ multiplex PCR, and TCRdb kept only the in-frame ones, dropping some. The table has 9,000 to 13,000 clones, roughly 80% seen once. The sequencing here drew on blood, taken from a patient treated with checkpoint blockade. All receptors come from a human donor with melanoma. Both conserved end residues are part of each CDR3. A D gene is named only where the DNA matches it firmly. Not all rows give a size; the values are once, few, many and, for expanded clones, a class.

V gene	CDR3 length	J gene	clone size	D gene	CDR3 DNA	CDR3 protein
TRBV4-2	17	TRBJ2-7	NA	NA	TGTGCCAGCAGCCAAGAGGGCCGGGCCGAAGCCCTCTACGAGCAGTACTTC	CASSQEGRAEALYEQYF
TRBV6-1	15	TRBJ2-5	NA	NA	TGTGCCAGCAGTGAAACGGTGGCTTTTAAAGAGACCCAGTACTTC	CASSETVAFKETQYF
TRBV28	15	TRBJ1-2	NA	TRBD1	TGTGCCAGCAGTTTCCCGGGACAGGGCAGGGATGGCTACACCTTC	CASSFPGQGRDGYTF
TRBV10-1	17	TRBJ2-5	NA	NA	TGCGCCAGCAGTGAGTCAGGGGACCCTAGGGGCCAAGAGACCCAGTACTTC	CASSESGDPRGQETQYF
TRBV23-1	16	TRBJ1-2	NA	NA	TGCGCCAGCAGTCAATCGCCTCAGGACCTTAACTATGGCTACACCTTC	CASSQSPQDLNYGYTF
TRBV5-4	15	TRBJ2-1	NA	NA	TGTGCCAGCAGCTTGCCCGGGGACGCCTACAATGAGCAGTTCTTC	CASSLPGDAYNEQFF
TRBV9	18	TRBJ2-1	NA	TRBD1	TGTGCCAGCAGCGCAAGTCCCGGGACAGGGTCAATTTACAATGAGCAGTTCTTC	CASSASPGTGSIYNEQFF
TRBV7-9	14	TRBJ1-1	few	NA	TGTGCCAGCAGCCGAACAGGGATGAGGGCTGAAGCTTTCTTT	CASSRTGMRAEAFF
TRBV6-5	15	TRBJ1-1	NA	NA	TGTGCCAGCAGTTACTCAGGAGGAGGGAACACTGAAGCTTTCTTT	CASSYSGGGNTEAFF
TRBV30	14	TRBJ1-3	NA	NA	TGTGCCTGGAGTACTGGAGGAGGTGGAAACACCATATATTTT	CAWSTGGGGNTIYF
TRBV25-1	15	TRBJ1-2	NA	TRBD1	TGTGCCAGCAGTGAGACAGGGGTTGGGAACTATGGCTACACCTTC	CASSETGVGNYGYTF
TRBV5-6	15	TRBJ2-1	NA	TRBD1	TGTGCCAGCAGCTTGGTCGGGACAGGGTACAATGAGCAGTTCTTC	CASSLVGTGYNEQFF
TRBV6-1	13	TRBJ1-2	NA	TRBD1	TGTGCCAGCAGACCGGGACAGAACTATGGCTACACCTTC	CASRPGQNYGYTF
TRBV5-1	13	TRBJ1-3	NA	NA	TGCGCCAGCAGCTTGGACCTCCCCAACACCATATATTTT	CASSLDLPNTIYF
TRBV5-1	13	TRBJ1-1	NA	NA	TGCGCCAGCAGCGCCCCTAAGAACACTGAAGCTTTCTTT	CASSAPKNTEAFF
TRBV5-1	15	TRBJ2-5	NA	TRBD1	TGCGCCAGCAGCTTACAGGGGAAGTGGGAAGAGACCCAGTACTTC	CASSLQGKWEETQYF
TRBV5-1	17	TRBJ1-2	NA	TRBD1	TGCGCCAGCAGCTTGGAGGGCAGGGGGCCAAATAGGGACGGCTACACCTTC	CASSLEGRGPNRDGYTF
TRBV11-3	14	TRBJ2-7	NA	NA	TGTGCCAGCAGCTTAGGGTCCAGAGACTACGAGCAGTACTTC	CASSLGSRDYEQYF
TRBV7-3	14	TRBJ2-2	few	NA	TGTGCCAGCAGCGCACAGGGAAACACCGGGGAGCTGTTTTTT	CASSAQGNTGELFF
TRBV19	13	TRBJ2-2	NA	NA	TGTGCCAGTAGTGGAACAGGGACCGGGGAGCTGTTTTTT	CASSGTGTGELFF
TRBV11-3	15	TRBJ1-4	NA	NA	TGTGCCAGCAGACCGGGACGGGCCTTTAATGAAAAACTGTTTTTT	CASRPGRAFNEKLFF
TRBV28	15	TRBJ2-1	NA	NA	TGTGCCAGCAGTTCCCGGGATTCTCCCTACAATGAGCAGTTCTTC	CASSSRDSPYNEQFF
TRBV6-6	15	TRBJ2-7	few	NA	TGTGCCAGCAGTTACTCGCTTGCAGTTACCTACGAGCAGTACTTC	CASSYSLAVTYEQYF
TRBV27	14	TRBJ2-7	few	TRBD1	TGTGCCAGCAGACCGGACAGGCGATACTACGAGCAGTACTTC	CASRPDRRYYEQYF
TRBV6-1	14	TRBJ1-5	NA	NA	TGTGCCAGCAGTGGCGCCAGCCTGAGCCAGCCCCAGCATTTT	CASSGASLSQPQHF